The 21 T cell receptor beta chains in this list originate from one sample, sequenced in a study of metastatic and nonmetastatic thyroid tumors. There were no patients who had received any treatment before thyroid surgery. With MiXCR, TCRdb reprocessed the PCR reads. Seen here are some 50,000 clones, more than 20% observed once, and the top ten hold 3.8%. Sample: blood. These TCRs come from a male donor with papillary thyroid cancer or a benign thyroid nodule (not recorded which). Some clones in this sample may be carry-over from other donors' samples.

This clone was counted only a few times. The CDR3 loop is CASTPMGKDTQYF. For the CDR3, the DNA is TGTGCCAGCACCCCTATGGGGAAAGATACGCAGTATTTT. The chain has TRBV12-3 or TRBV12-4 and TRBJ2-3; no definite D call. There are 13 residues in the CDR3. Trimming cost V 7 bases and J 5 bases, with 13 bases left between them.

This clone has more than one count but fewer than ten. The chain combines TRBV19 with TRBJ2-5, with 7 bases matching TRBD2. CDR3 length: 15 amino acids. The ends lost 7 bases at V and 5 bases at J; junction bases unmatched: 13. CDR1 is LNHDA and CDR2 is SQIVND in the germline V gene (reference sequence). The CDR3 bases are TGTGCCAGTACCTCCCTGGCGGGAGCATATGAGACCCAGTACTTC. This translates into CASTSLAGAYETQYF.

Many counts were recorded for this clone. This chain joins TRBV27 and TRBJ2-1; TRBD1 matches 8 bases. Trimming at V came to 5 bases and at J to 0 bases, leaving 12 bases not matched to a gene. The CDR3 consists of 18 residues. CDR1 is MNHEY and CDR2 is SMNVEV in the germline V gene (reference sequence). CDR3 region: CASSPGTGEVVSYNEQFF. CDR3 in DNA: TGTGCCAGCAGTCCCGGGACAGGCGAAGTTGTCTCCTACAATGAGCAGTTCTTC.

This clone appeared many times. The chain combines TRBV12-3 or TRBV12-4 with TRBJ2-3; possibly TRBD2 for D (5 bases). V dropped 5 bases and J dropped 0 bases, with 9 bases sitting between them. The CDR3 has 14 residues. Here the CDR3 reads CASSKGGSTDTQYF. CDR3 DNA sequence: TGTGCCAGCAGTAAAGGAGGAAGCACAGATACGCAGTATTTT.

Many counts were recorded for this clone. The CDR3 DNA reads as TGTGCCAGCAGTCATCTGGACAGGCCCAATGAGCAGTTCTTC. This sequence encodes CASSHLDRPNEQFF. The chain has TRBV11-3 and TRBJ2-1, with 7 bases fitting TRBD1. V trimming: 6 bases; J trimming: 6 bases; junction bases outside the gene matches: 8. The CDR3 sequence is 14 residues long. The germline CDR1 and CDR2 sequences are SGHNT and YENEEA.

This clone came up many times. The gene calls are TRBV2 and TRBJ1-5; the D is unclear. The length of the CDR3 is 12 residues. Germline values: CDR1 SNHLY, CDR2 FYNNEI. V shed 2 bases and J shed 7 bases, with 6 bases lying between them. CDR3 protein: CASSERPQPQHF. The CDR3, as DNA: TGTGCCAGCAGTGAAAGACCCCAGCCCCAGCATTTT.

This clone occurred many times. This sequence joins TRBV20-1 and TRBJ2-3; the D gene is possibly TRBD1 (6 bases). The CDR3 extends over 13 amino acids. Germline CDR1 is DFQATT and CDR2 is SNEGSKA (reference sequence). V was cut by 6 bases and J by 5 bases, with 15 bases left in between. CDR3 sequence reads: CSARQAPGDTQYF. In DNA form, the CDR3 reads TGCAGTGCCCGACAGGCTCCTGGAGATACGCAGTATTTT.

This clone was picked up a small number of times. V gene TRBV7-9 combines with J gene TRBJ1-4, with TRBD1 as a possible D gene (6 bases). The V gene's germline CDR1 is SEHNR and CDR2 FQNEAQ (reference sequence). There are 15 residues in the CDR3. The germline V and J ends were trimmed by 5 bases and 9 bases, with 19 bases remaining between them. In nucleotides, the CDR3 is TGTGCCAGCAGCATATCGGATCAGGGGTGGCAAAAACTGTTTTTT. Translating gives CASSISDQGWQKLFF.

This clone came up many times. CDR3 sequence: CASSRPQDYTRRSEKLFF. CDR3 nucleotide sequence: TGCGCCAGCAGCCGACCCCAAGACTACACCCGACGTAGTGAAAAACTGTTTTTT. The chain combines TRBV4-1 with TRBJ1-4; no reliable D call. Germline CDR1 reads MGHRA; CDR2 reads YSYEKL. The CDR3 length is 18 residues. V was clipped by 4 bases and J by 7 bases, with 25 bases between them.

J is TRBJ1-1 and V is TRBV6-2 or TRBV6-3, with 7 bases that match TRBD1. Germline assignment: CDR1 MNHEY and CDR2 SVGEGT. V dropped 2 bases and J dropped 4; count of bases not matched to a gene: 4. The CDR3 runs to 14 residues. The CDR3 here is CASSYTSGGTEAFF. CDR3 bases: TGTGCCAGCAGTTACACTTCAGGGGGCACTGAAGCTTTCTTT.

This clone was observed a few times. The rearrangement uses TRBV6-4 and TRBJ2-3; TRBD1 matches 12 bases. V lost 0 bases, J lost 4 bases, and 2 bases stayed unmatched. Germline V gene lookup returns CDR1 MRHNA and CDR2 SNTAGT. This CDR3 contains 16 residues. CDR3 loop: CASSDSGTGGADTQYF. CDR3 DNA sequence: TGTGCCAGCAGTGACTCCGGGACAGGGGGCGCAGATACGCAGTATTTT.

This clone was seen at least ten times. The chain links TRBV20-1 to TRBJ1-5; TRBD1 matches at 10 bases. Trimming cost V 5 bases and J 0 bases; bases outside gene matches: 7. CDR3 length equals 16 residues. Looked up from germline, CDR1 is DFQATT and CDR2 is SNEGSKA (reference sequence). This chain's CDR3 is CSAYRDRGYSNQPQHF. The CDR3 DNA sequence: TGCAGTGCTTACCGGGACAGGGGTTATAGCAATCAGCCCCAGCATTTT.

The V gene is TRBV11-2, the J gene TRBJ2-2; a possible D gene is TRBD1 (5 bases). CDR1 is SGHAT and CDR2 is FQNNGV in the germline V gene. This CDR3 has 16 amino acids. Trimming cost V 2 bases and J 5 bases, with 15 bases left between them. The CDR3 reads CASSLQPLGVTGELFF. CDR3 coding DNA: TGTGCCAGCAGCTTACAGCCCTTAGGGGTTACCGGGGAGCTGTTTTTT.

The chain couples TRBV4-1 to TRBJ2-7; 13 bases fit TRBD2. With 4 bases clipped from V and 2 bases from J, the junction kept 5 bases outside the gene matches. The germline V gene encodes CDR1 MGHRA and CDR2 YSYEKL. The CDR3 spans 16 residues. Written as DNA, the CDR3 is TGCGCCAGCAGCCTAGACGGGACTAGCGGGGCCTACGAGCAGTACTTC. Its protein is CASSLDGTSGAYEQYF.

DNA of the CDR3: TGCGCCAGCAGCCAAGAACCGGGACTAGGTAGCCACGAGCAGTACTTC. Translated, it gives CASSQEPGLGSHEQYF. This chain connects TRBV4-1 to TRBJ2-7; 8 bases fit TRBD2. The length of the CDR3 is 16 residues. The germline V gene encodes CDR1 MGHRA and CDR2 YSYEKL. V shed 0 bases and J 5 bases; nucleotides not matched to a gene: 9.

Concerning this clone itself: This may come from a read error, since a much larger clone is one base off. V and J are TRBV20-1 and TRBJ2-7; 7 bases align to TRBD1. From germline, CDR1 is DFQATT and CDR2 SNEGSKA (reference sequence). The V and J ends lost 1 base and 2 bases, in that order; junction bases with no gene match: 14. The CDR3 runs to 17 residues. CDR3 amino acids: CSARVTGVERLTYEQYF. The CDR3 DNA follows: TGCAGTGCTAGAGTCACAGGGGTAGAGCGACTAACCTACGAGCAGTACTTC.

In its sample, this clone was seen many times. The rearrangement links TRBV7-3 to TRBJ2-1; D perhaps matches TRBD1 (6 bases). This CDR3 spans 15 amino acids. The V gene's germline CDR1 is SGHTA and CDR2 FQGTGA. V was cut by 1 base and J by 6 bases, with 13 bases left in between. For the CDR3, the DNA is TGTGCCAGCAGCTTAATGGCAGGGGTGGGCAATGAGCAGTTCTTC. As protein: CASSLMAGVGNEQFF.

This clone occurred many times. The chain combines TRBV20-1 with TRBJ1-6; D is uncertain. Trimming pared 4 bases from V and 7 bases from J, leaving 14 bases between. The CDR3 has 14 amino acids. Looked up from germline, CDR1 is DFQATT and CDR2 is SNEGSKA (reference sequence). The CDR3 loop reads CSATWTLANSPLHF. CDR3 sequence (DNA): TGCAGTGCTACTTGGACCTTGGCCAATTCACCCCTCCACTTT.

This clone was seen at least ten times. The rearrangement joins TRBV12-3 or TRBV12-4 to TRBJ2-2; no firm D call. Trimming took 5 bases from V and 4 from J, leaving 8 bases between them. CDR3 length equals 13 residues. CDR3 bases: TGTGCCAGCAGTCGTCTGGTCACCGGGGAGCTGTTTTTT. It encodes CASSRLVTGELFF.

This clone was counted ten times or more. This chain joins TRBV28 and TRBJ2-7; possible D gene TRBD2, 5 bases. Germline CDR1 MDHEN, CDR2 SYDVKM. V was pared by 6 bases and J by 8 bases, with 20 bases between. This CDR3 region has 14 residues. CDR3 nucleotide sequence: TGTGCCAGCAGATCCGGGCCCCGAGGGTTAAAGCAGTACTTC. Protein product: CASRSGPRGLKQYF.

The sample holds many counts of this clone. The chain combines TRBV27 with TRBJ2-1; 10 positions match TRBD2. This CDR3 region has 16 residues. CDR1 and CDR2 from the germline V gene are MNHEY and SMNVEV (reference sequence). After removal of 3 bases from V and 9 bases from J, the junction contained 11 bases not matched to a gene. Written as DNA, the CDR3 is TGTGCCAGCAGTTTTAAAGCGGGAGGGCCCTACGGTGAGCAGTTCTTC. Residues: CASSFKAGGPYGEQFF.